This T cell receptor beta chain was sequenced during a study of Graves' ophthalmopathy and Graves' hyperthyroidism. CDR1 SGHRS and CDR2 YFSETQ come from the germline V gene. The CDR3 runs 14 residues. Using RNA transcripts, the TCR beta CDR3 regions were amplified. HTBI primers served in a first-round RT-PCR, which a second-round multiplex PCR followed. TCRdb recomputed calls from the multiplex PCR reads with MiXCR, one row per CDR3 protein. The data show 350,000 or so distinct CDR3 sequences, about a sixth seen once. Each donor who had ophthalmopathy showed moderate-to-severe activity, a CAS of ≥3, a NOSPECS of ≥4, and a duration under 3 months. Additional autoimmune diseases, uncontrolled infections, pregnancy or lactation disqualified patients. This clonotype was found many times. Antigen specificity is unknown. The germline gene is not matched at one end of the junction; a read error may be the cause.

Whole-study results and caveats: Sensitivity reached 87.88% and specificity roughly 82% for a 13-signature model separating ophthalmopathy from stable hyperthyroidism.

V usage is TRBV5-1 and J usage is TRBJ1-5; D ambiguous. The sequencing input was peripheral blood. This clonotype was sampled from an adult man with Graves' ophthalmopathy. DNA of the CDR3: TGTGCCAGCAGCTTAGGCGGATACAATCAGCCCCAGCATTTT. Residues: CASSLGGYNQPQHF. The variable domain in full, completed from reference TRBV5-1 and TRBJ1-5, reads KAGVTQTPRYLIKTRGQQVTLSCSPISGHRSVSWYQQTPGQGLQFLFEYFSETQRNKGNFPGRFSGRQFSNSRSEMNVSTLELGDSALYLCASSLGGYNQPQHFGDGTRLSIL.